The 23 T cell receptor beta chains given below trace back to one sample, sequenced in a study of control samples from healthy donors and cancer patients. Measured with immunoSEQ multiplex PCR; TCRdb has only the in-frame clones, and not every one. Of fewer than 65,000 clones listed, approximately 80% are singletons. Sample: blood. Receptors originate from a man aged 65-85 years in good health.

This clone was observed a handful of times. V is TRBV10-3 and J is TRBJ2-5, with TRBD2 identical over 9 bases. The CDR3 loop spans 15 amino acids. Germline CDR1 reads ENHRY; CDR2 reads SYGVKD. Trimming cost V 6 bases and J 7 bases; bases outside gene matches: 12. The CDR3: CAIRQSGGPWGTQYF. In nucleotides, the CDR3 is TGTGCCATCAGACAAAGCGGGGGGCCATGGGGGACCCAGTACTTC.

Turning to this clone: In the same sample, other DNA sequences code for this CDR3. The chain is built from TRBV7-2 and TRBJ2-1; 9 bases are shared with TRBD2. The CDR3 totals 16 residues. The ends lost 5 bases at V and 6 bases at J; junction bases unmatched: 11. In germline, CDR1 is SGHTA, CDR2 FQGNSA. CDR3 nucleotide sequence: TGTGCCAGCAGCCGGCGGGGCGGGGGGGCCCTCAATGAGCAGTTCTTC. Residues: CASSRRGGGALNEQFF.

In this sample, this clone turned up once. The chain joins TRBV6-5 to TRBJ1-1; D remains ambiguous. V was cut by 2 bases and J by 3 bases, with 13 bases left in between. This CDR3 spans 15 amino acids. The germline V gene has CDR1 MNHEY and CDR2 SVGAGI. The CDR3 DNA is TGTGCCAGCAGTTACGCAAAGTATGGGGACACTGAAGCTTTCTTT. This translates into CASSYAKYGDTEAFF.

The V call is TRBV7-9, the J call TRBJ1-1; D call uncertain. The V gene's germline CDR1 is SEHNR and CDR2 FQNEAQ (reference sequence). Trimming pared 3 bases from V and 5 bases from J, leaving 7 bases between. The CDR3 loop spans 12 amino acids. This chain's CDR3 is CASSFLDTEAFF. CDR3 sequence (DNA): TGTGCCAGCAGCTTCCTTGATACTGAAGCTTTCTTT.

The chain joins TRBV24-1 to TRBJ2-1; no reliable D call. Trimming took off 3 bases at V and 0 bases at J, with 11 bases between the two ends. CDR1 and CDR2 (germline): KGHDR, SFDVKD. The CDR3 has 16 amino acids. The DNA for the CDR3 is TGTGCCACCAGTGATCCCCTCGGTTCCTCCTACAATGAGCAGTTCTTC. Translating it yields CATSDPLGSSYNEQFF.

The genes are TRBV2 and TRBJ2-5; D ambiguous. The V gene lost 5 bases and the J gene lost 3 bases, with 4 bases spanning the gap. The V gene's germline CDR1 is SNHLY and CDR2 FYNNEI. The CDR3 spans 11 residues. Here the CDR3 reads CASSRKETQYF. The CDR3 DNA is TGTGCCAGCAGTCGAAAAGAGACCCAGTACTTC.

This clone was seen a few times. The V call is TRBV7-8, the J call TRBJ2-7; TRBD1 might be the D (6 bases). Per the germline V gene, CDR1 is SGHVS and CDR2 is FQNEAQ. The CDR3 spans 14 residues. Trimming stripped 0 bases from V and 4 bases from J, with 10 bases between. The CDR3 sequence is CASSLAGAGYEQYF. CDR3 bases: TGTGCCAGCAGCTTAGCGGGGGCCGGGTACGAGCAGTACTTC.

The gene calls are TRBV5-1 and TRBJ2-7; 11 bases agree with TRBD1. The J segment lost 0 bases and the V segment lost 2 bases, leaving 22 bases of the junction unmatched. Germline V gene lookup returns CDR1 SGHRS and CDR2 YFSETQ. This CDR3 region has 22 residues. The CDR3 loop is CASSFTHQKPSGDRGCSYEQYF. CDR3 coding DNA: TGCGCCAGCAGCTTCACCCACCAAAAACCGAGTGGGGACAGGGGGTGCTCCTACGAGCAGTACTTC.

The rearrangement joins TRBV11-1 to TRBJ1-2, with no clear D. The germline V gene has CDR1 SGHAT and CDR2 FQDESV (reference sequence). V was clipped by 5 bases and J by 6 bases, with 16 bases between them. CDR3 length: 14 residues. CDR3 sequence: CASSLRHGEDGYTF. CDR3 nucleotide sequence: TGTGCCAGCAGCCTTCGACACGGGGAGGATGGCTACACCTTC.

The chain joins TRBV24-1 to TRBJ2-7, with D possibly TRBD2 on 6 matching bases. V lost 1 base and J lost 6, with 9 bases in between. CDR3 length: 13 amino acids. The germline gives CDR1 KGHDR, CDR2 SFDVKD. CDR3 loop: CATSDFEGGEQYF. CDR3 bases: TGTGCCACCAGTGATTTTGAGGGAGGCGAGCAGTACTTC.

The CDR3 protein is CASRAGQETQYF. The CDR3 coding sequence is TGTGCCAGTAGAGCGGGGCAAGAGACCCAGTACTTC. The chain couples TRBV6-5 to TRBJ2-5; 7 nucleotides match TRBD2. CDR1 and CDR2 (germline): MNHEY, SVGAGI. The CDR3 consists of 12 residues. Trimming removed 9 bases from V and 2 bases from J; junction bases left unmatched: 3.

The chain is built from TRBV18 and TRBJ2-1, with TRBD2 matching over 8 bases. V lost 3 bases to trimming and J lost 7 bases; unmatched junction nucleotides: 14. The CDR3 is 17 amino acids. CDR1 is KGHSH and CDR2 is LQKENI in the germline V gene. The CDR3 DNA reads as TGTGCCAGCTCACCGCCAACAGCGGGAGTAAGGCTTAATGAGCAGTTCTTC. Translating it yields CASSPPTAGVRLNEQFF. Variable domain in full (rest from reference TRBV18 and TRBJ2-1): NAGVMQNPRHLVRRRGQEARLRCSPMKGHSHVYWYRQLPEEGLKFMVYLQKENIIDESGMPKERFSAEFPKEGPSILRIQQVVRGDSAAYFCASSPPTAGVRLNEQFFGPGTRLTVL.

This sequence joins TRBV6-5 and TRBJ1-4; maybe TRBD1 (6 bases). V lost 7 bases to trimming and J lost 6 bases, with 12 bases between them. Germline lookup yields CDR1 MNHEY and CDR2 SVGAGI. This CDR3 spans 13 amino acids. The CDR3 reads CASTRGADEKLFF. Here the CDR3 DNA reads TGTGCCAGCACACGGGGGGCAGATGAAAAACTGTTTTTT.

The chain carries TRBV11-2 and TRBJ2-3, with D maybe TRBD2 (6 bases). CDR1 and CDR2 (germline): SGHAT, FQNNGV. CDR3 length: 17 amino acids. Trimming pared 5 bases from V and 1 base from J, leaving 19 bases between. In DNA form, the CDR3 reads TGTGCCAGCAGCCCCTTTTCCGGAGTAGCGGGCACAGATACGCAGTATTTT. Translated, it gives CASSPFSGVAGTDTQYF.

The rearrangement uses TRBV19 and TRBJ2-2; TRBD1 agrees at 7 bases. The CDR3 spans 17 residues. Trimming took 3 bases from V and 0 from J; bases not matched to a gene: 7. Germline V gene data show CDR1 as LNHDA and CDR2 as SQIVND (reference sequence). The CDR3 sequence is CASSIGPGGANTGELFF. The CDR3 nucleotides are TGTGCCAGTAGTATTGGTCCAGGGGGAGCGAACACCGGGGAGCTGTTTTTT.

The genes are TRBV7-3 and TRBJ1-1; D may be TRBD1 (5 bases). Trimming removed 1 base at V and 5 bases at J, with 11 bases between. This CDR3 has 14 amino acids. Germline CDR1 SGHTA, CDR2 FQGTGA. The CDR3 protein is CASSLNGAGTEAFF. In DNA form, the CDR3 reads TGTGCCAGCAGCTTAAATGGGGCAGGGACTGAAGCTTTCTTT.

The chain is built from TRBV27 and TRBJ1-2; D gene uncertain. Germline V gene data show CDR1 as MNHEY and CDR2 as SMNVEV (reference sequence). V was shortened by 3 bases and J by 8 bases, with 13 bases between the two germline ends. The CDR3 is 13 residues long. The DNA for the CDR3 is TGTGCCAGCAGTTTGGGCAGAGGAGGGGGCTACACCTTC. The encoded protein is CASSLGRGGGYTF.

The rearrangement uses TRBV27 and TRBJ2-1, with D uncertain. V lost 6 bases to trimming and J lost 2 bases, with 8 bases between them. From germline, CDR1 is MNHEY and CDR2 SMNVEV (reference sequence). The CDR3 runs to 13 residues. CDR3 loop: CASSPAAYNEQFF. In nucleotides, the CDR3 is TGTGCCAGCAGCCCAGCCGCCTACAATGAGCAGTTCTTC.

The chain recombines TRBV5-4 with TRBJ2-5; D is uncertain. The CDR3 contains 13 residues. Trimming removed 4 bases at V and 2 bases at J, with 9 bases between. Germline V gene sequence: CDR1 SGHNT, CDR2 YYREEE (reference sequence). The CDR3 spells CASSRGQQETQYF. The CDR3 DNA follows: TGTGCCAGCAGCCGTGGTCAGCAAGAGACCCAGTACTTC. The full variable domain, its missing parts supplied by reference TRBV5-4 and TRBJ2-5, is ETGVTQSPTHLIKTRGQQVTLRCSSQSGHNTVSWYQQALGQGPQFIFQYYREEENGRGNFPPRFSGLQFPNYSSELNVNALELDDSALYLCASSRGQQETQYFGPGTRLLVL.

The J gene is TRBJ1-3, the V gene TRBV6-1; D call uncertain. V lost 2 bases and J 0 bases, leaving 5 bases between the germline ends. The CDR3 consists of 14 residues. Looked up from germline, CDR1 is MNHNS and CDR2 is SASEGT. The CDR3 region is CASSELGSGNTIYF. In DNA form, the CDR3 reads TGTGCCAGCAGTGAACTGGGCTCTGGAAACACCATATATTTT.

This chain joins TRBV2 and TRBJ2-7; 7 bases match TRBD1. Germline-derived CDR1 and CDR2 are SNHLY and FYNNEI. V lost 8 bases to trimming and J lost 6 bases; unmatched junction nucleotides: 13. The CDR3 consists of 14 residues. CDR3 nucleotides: TGTGCCAGCGTTTTTTCGGACAGGAAAGGCGAGCAGTACTTC. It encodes CASVFSDRKGEQYF.

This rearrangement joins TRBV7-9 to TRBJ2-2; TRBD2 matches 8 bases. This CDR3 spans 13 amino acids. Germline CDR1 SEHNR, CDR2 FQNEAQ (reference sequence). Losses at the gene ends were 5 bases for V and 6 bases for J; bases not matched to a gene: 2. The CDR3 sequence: CASSRGLAGELFF. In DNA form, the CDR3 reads TGTGCCAGCAGCCGGGGACTAGCCGGGGAGCTGTTTTTT.

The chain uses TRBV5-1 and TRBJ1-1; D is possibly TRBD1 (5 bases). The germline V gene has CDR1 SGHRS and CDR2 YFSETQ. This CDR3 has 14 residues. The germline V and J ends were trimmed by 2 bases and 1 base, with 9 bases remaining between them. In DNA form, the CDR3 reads TGCGCCAGCAGCTTCGGACAACCGAACACTGAAGCTTTCTTT. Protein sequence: CASSFGQPNTEAFF.